The rows below give T cell receptor beta chains drawn from one sample of a study of T-cell reconstitution after alpha-beta-depleted transplantation in children. One entry per CDR3 protein results from TCRdb running MiXCR on the PCR reads. The sample yields under 300,000 distinct CDR3 sequences, 11% seen once. The material sequenced was peripheral blood, taken 180 days after TCRalphabeta/CD19-depleted stem cell transplant. The origin of the receptors is a male patient under 10 years old who had a stem cell transplant for chronic granulomatous disease, so the T cells may come from the graft donor. Both conserved end residues are part of each CDR3. The D gene is left open where the match is weak. Rows give clone size only sometimes, using once, few, many, or a class for an expanded clone.

d_call: .; j_call: TRBJ2-5; clone_size: many; v_call: TRBV6-2/TRBV6-3; cdr3_aa: CASTDVARATQYF; cdr3_nt: TGTGCCAGCACCGACGTAGCGAGGGCGACCCAGTACTTC
d_call: .; j_call: TRBJ2-1; clone_size: many; v_call: TRBV12-3/TRBV12-4; cdr3_aa: CASSRPRPHRYNEQFF; cdr3_nt: TGTGCCAGCAGTCGACCCCGACCCCATCGGTACAATGAGCAGTTCTTC
d_call: TRBD1; j_call: TRBJ1-3; clone_size: .; v_call: TRBV12-3/TRBV12-4; cdr3_aa: CASIMTGGGNTIYF; cdr3_nt: TGTGCCAGCATCATGACAGGGGGCGGAAACACCATATATTTT
d_call: .; j_call: TRBJ1-5; clone_size: many; v_call: TRBV20-1; cdr3_aa: CSATTEGYSNQPQHF; cdr3_nt: TGCAGTGCAACTACAGAGGGGTATAGCAATCAGCCCCAGCATTTT
d_call: TRBD1; j_call: TRBJ2-1; clone_size: many; v_call: TRBV20-1; cdr3_aa: CSAKGTGIYNEQFF; cdr3_nt: TGCAGTGCCAAAGGGACAGGGATCTACAATGAGCAGTTCTTC
d_call: TRBD1; j_call: TRBJ2-3; clone_size: many; v_call: TRBV18; cdr3_aa: CASSPRQGFSTDTQYF; cdr3_nt: TGTGCCAGCTCACCTCGACAGGGGTTTAGCACAGATACGCAGTATTTT
d_call: .; j_call: TRBJ2-3; clone_size: many; v_call: TRBV28; cdr3_aa: CASSNTPTFDTQYF; cdr3_nt: TGTGCCAGCAGTAACACCCCCACCTTTGATACGCAGTATTTT
d_call: .; j_call: TRBJ2-1; clone_size: few; v_call: TRBV18; cdr3_aa: CASSPPMVNEQFF; cdr3_nt: TGTGCCAGCTCACCACCGATGGTTAATGAGCAGTTCTTC
d_call: .; j_call: TRBJ2-5; clone_size: once; v_call: TRBV5-6; cdr3_aa: CASRFRTIQETQYF; cdr3_nt: TGTGCCAGCAGATTCCGGACTATTCAAGAGACCCAGTACTTC
d_call: .; j_call: TRBJ2-5; clone_size: many; v_call: TRBV7-2; cdr3_aa: CASSLTQGQETQYF; cdr3_nt: TGTGCCAGCAGCTTAACCCAGGGCCAAGAGACCCAGTACTTC
d_call: .; j_call: TRBJ2-2; clone_size: many; v_call: TRBV18; cdr3_aa: CASSPIAITGELFF; cdr3_nt: TGTGCCAGCTCACCGATAGCTATCACCGGGGAGCTGTTTTTT
d_call: TRBD1; j_call: TRBJ2-5; clone_size: many; v_call: TRBV29-1; cdr3_aa: CSVDPGQIQETQYF; cdr3_nt: TGCAGCGTTGACCCGGGACAGATCCAAGAGACCCAGTACTTC
d_call: TRBD2; j_call: TRBJ2-7; clone_size: many; v_call: TRBV3-1; cdr3_aa: CASRPRLAYEQYF; cdr3_nt: TGTGCCAGCAGACCCAGACTAGCGTACGAGCAGTACTTC
d_call: .; j_call: TRBJ2-7; clone_size: few; v_call: TRBV5-1; cdr3_aa: CASSQGRAYEQYF; cdr3_nt: TGCGCCAGTAGTCAGGGGCGAGCCTACGAGCAGTACTTC
d_call: TRBD1; j_call: TRBJ1-2; clone_size: many; v_call: TRBV5-5; cdr3_aa: CASSYRDRPIANYGYTF; cdr3_nt: TGTGCCAGCAGCTACCGGGACAGACCGATAGCTAACTATGGCTACACCTTC
d_call: TRBD2; j_call: TRBJ2-5; clone_size: many; v_call: TRBV6-1; cdr3_aa: CASSEAGGIKETQYF; cdr3_nt: TGTGCCAGCAGTGAAGCGGGAGGGATCAAAGAGACCCAGTACTTC
d_call: .; j_call: TRBJ2-5; clone_size: many; v_call: TRBV7-9; cdr3_aa: CASSFAPETQYF; cdr3_nt: TGTGCCAGCAGCTTCGCCCCGGAGACCCAGTACTTC
d_call: .; j_call: TRBJ2-2; clone_size: many; v_call: TRBV7-9; cdr3_aa: CASRNSGLNTGELFF; cdr3_nt: TGTGCCAGCAGGAATAGCGGCTTAAACACCGGGGAGCTGTTTTTT
d_call: .; j_call: TRBJ1-2; clone_size: many; v_call: TRBV7-9; cdr3_aa: CASSLQEGPGGYTF; cdr3_nt: TGTGCCAGCAGCCTCCAAGAGGGTCCCGGGGGCTACACCTTC
d_call: .; j_call: TRBJ1-1; clone_size: .; v_call: TRBV19; cdr3_aa: CASSGYPEAFF; cdr3_nt: TGTGCCAGTAGCGGGTATCCTGAAGCTTTCTTT
d_call: TRBD2; j_call: TRBJ2-3; clone_size: many; v_call: TRBV28; cdr3_aa: CASSLISGRADTQYF; cdr3_nt: TGTGCCAGCAGTTTAATAAGCGGGAGAGCAGATACGCAGTATTTT
d_call: TRBD1; j_call: TRBJ1-6; clone_size: many; v_call: TRBV7-9; cdr3_aa: CASSLEGQGSPLHF; cdr3_nt: TGTGCCAGCAGCTTAGAGGGACAGGGGTCACCCCTCCACTTT
d_call: .; j_call: TRBJ1-5; clone_size: many; v_call: TRBV12-3/TRBV12-4; cdr3_aa: CASSFGTPNQPQHF; cdr3_nt: TGTGCCAGCAGTTTCGGGACACCTAATCAGCCCCAGCATTTT
d_call: TRBD2; j_call: TRBJ2-3; clone_size: .; v_call: TRBV20-1; cdr3_aa: CSASPKRGQTDTQYF; cdr3_nt: TGCAGTGCTAGCCCGAAGCGGGGGCAAACAGATACGCAGTATTTT
d_call: .; j_call: TRBJ2-3; clone_size: many; v_call: TRBV15; cdr3_aa: CATSREAEWRTQYF; cdr3_nt: TGTGCCACCAGCAGAGAGGCGGAATGGAGAACGCAGTATTTT
d_call: .; j_call: TRBJ1-1; clone_size: many; v_call: TRBV20-1; cdr3_aa: CSARSQGHTEAFF; cdr3_nt: TGCAGTGCTAGATCACAGGGACACACTGAAGCTTTCTTT
d_call: .; j_call: TRBJ1-6; clone_size: many; v_call: TRBV6-5; cdr3_aa: CASSSLIREGSPLHF; cdr3_nt: TGTGCCAGCAGTTCCCTTATCAGGGAAGGGTCACCCCTCCACTTT
d_call: .; j_call: TRBJ2-1; clone_size: many; v_call: TRBV12-3/TRBV12-4; cdr3_aa: CASSLSSGKKAEQFF; cdr3_nt: TGTGCCAGCAGTTTAAGTAGCGGAAAGAAGGCTGAGCAGTTCTTC
d_call: .; j_call: TRBJ2-1; clone_size: .; v_call: TRBV19; cdr3_aa: CASLGGDEQFF; cdr3_nt: TGTGCCAGTCTAGGGGGGGATGAGCAGTTCTTC
d_call: .; j_call: TRBJ2-3; clone_size: many; v_call: TRBV4-3; cdr3_aa: CASSQDITSTDTQYF; cdr3_nt: TGCGCCAGCAGCCAAGACATAACTAGCACAGATACGCAGTATTTT
d_call: .; j_call: TRBJ1-1; clone_size: many; v_call: TRBV5-1; cdr3_aa: CASSPGVGLFDTEAFF; cdr3_nt: TGCGCCAGCAGCCCTGGGGTCGGTCTTTTCGATACTGAAGCTTTCTTT
d_call: TRBD1; j_call: TRBJ2-1; clone_size: many; v_call: TRBV5-1; cdr3_aa: CASLTSGTGVIRQFF; cdr3_nt: TGCGCCAGCCTAACATCTGGGACAGGGGTCATAAGGCAGTTCTTC
d_call: TRBD2; j_call: TRBJ2-3; clone_size: .; v_call: TRBV20-1; cdr3_aa: CSARGGSGSWGDTQYF; cdr3_nt: TGCAGTGCTAGAGGGGGAAGCGGGAGCTGGGGAGATACGCAGTATTTT
d_call: .; j_call: TRBJ2-3; clone_size: many; v_call: TRBV18; cdr3_aa: CASRGTASTDTQYF; cdr3_nt: TGTGCCAGCCGCGGGACAGCGAGCACAGATACGCAGTATTTT
d_call: .; j_call: TRBJ1-1; clone_size: few; v_call: TRBV6-1; cdr3_aa: CASRTSLLNTEAFF; cdr3_nt: TGTGCCAGCAGAACCTCCCTACTGAACACTGAAGCTTTCTTT
d_call: .; j_call: TRBJ2-1; clone_size: many; v_call: TRBV11-2; cdr3_aa: CASSLVSSRAGLIFDEQFF; cdr3_nt: TGTGCCAGCAGCTTAGTCTCTAGTAGGGCGGGCTTAATATTCGATGAGCAGTTCTTC
d_call: TRBD2; j_call: TRBJ2-5; clone_size: many; v_call: TRBV7-6; cdr3_aa: CASSLAPHRTSGETQYF; cdr3_nt: TGTGCCAGCAGCTTAGCCCCACATCGGACTAGCGGGGAGACCCAGTACTTC
d_call: TRBD2; j_call: TRBJ2-1; clone_size: few; v_call: TRBV2; cdr3_aa: CASSPYLAGVGEQFF; cdr3_nt: TGTGCCAGCAGTCCTTACCTAGCGGGAGTCGGTGAGCAGTTCTTC
d_call: .; j_call: TRBJ2-3; clone_size: many; v_call: TRBV18; cdr3_aa: CASSPDLDTQYF; cdr3_nt: TGTGCCAGCTCACCCGACTTAGATACGCAGTATTTT
d_call: .; j_call: TRBJ2-6; clone_size: once; v_call: TRBV5-5; cdr3_aa: CASSLYSGGSGANVLTF; cdr3_nt: TGTGCCAGCAGCTTGTACTCGGGCGGCTCTGGGGCCAACGTCCTGACTTTC